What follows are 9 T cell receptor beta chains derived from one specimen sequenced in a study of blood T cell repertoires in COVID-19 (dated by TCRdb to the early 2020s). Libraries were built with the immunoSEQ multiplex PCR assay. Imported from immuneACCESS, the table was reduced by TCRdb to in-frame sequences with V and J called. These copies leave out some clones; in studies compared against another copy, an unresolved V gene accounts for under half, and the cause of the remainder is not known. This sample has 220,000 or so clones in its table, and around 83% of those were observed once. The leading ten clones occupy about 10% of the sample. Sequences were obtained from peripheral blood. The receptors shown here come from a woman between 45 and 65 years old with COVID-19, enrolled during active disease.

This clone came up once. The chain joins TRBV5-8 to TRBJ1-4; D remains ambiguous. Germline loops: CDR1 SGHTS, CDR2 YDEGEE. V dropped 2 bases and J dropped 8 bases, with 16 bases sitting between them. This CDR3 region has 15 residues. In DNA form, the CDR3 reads TGTGCCAGCAGCTTAGATTGGGGAGTGAGGGAAAAACTGTTTTTT. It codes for CASSLDWGVREKLFF.

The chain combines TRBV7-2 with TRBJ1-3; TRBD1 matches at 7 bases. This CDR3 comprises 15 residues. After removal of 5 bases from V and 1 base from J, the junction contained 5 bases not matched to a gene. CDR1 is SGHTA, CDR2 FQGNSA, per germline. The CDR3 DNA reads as TGTGCCAGCAGCCCCCGACAGGGTTCTGGAAACACCATATATTTT. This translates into CASSPRQGSGNTIYF.

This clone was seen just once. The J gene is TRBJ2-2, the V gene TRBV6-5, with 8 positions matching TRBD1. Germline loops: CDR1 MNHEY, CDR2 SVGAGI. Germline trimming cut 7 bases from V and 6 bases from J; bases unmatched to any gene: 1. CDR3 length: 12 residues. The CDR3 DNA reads TGTGCCAGCACAGGGGGCCCCGGGGAGCTGTTTTTT. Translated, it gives CASTGGPGELFF.

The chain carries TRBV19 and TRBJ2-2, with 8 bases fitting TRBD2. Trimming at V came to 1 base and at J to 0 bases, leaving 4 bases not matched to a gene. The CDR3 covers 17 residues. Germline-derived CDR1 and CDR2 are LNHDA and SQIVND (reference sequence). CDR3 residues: CASSIALAGSNTGELFF. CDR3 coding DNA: TGTGCCAGTAGTATAGCTTTAGCGGGGTCGAACACCGGGGAGCTGTTTTTT.

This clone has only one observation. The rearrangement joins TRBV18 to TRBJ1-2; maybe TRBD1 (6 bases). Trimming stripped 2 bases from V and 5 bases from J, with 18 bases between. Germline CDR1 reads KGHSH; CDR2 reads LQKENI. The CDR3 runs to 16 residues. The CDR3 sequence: CASSPKAGQLIYGYTF. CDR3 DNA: TGTGCCAGCTCACCAAAAGCCGGACAGTTAATTTATGGCTACACCTTC.

The CDR3 is CASSPGHGNTEAFF. CDR3 DNA: TGTGCCAGTAGTCCGGGACATGGGAACACTGAAGCTTTCTTT. This sequence joins TRBV19 and TRBJ1-1; tentatively, D is TRBD1 (6 bases). The CDR3 loop spans 14 amino acids. V was cut by 5 bases and J by 1 base, with 11 bases left in between. In germline, CDR1 is LNHDA, CDR2 SQIVND (reference sequence). Together with reference TRBV19 and TRBJ1-1, the CDR3 gives the full variable domain: DGGITQSPKYLFRKEGQNVTLSCEQNLNHDAMYWYRQDPGQGLRLIYYSQIVNDFQKGDIAEGYSVSREKKESFPLTVTSAQKNPTAFYLCASSPGHGNTEAFFGQGTRLTVV.

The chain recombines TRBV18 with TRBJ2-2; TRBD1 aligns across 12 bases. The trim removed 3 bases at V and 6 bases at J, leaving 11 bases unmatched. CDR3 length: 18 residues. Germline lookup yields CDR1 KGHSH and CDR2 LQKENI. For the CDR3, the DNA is TGTGCCAGCTCACCGCTATCCGGGACAGGGGGCATCGCCGGGGAGCTGTTTTTT. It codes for CASSPLSGTGGIAGELFF.

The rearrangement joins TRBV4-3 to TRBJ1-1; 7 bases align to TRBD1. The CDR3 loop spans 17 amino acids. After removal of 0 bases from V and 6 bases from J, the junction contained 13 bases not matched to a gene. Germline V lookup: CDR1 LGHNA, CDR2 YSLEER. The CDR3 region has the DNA TGCGCCAGCAGCCAAGATAGCGAGGAGGGGGCCACCGCTGAAGCTTTCTTT. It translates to CASSQDSEEGATAEAFF.

This CDR3 is CASSLADWAAYNEQFF. DNA for the CDR3: TGTGCCAGCAGCTTGGCAGATTGGGCAGCCTACAATGAGCAGTTCTTC. This chain connects TRBV5-8 to TRBJ2-1; the D is unclear. The CDR3 runs to 16 residues. V shed 0 bases and J shed 2 bases, with 12 bases lying between them. CDR1 is SGHTS and CDR2 is YDEGEE in the germline V gene.